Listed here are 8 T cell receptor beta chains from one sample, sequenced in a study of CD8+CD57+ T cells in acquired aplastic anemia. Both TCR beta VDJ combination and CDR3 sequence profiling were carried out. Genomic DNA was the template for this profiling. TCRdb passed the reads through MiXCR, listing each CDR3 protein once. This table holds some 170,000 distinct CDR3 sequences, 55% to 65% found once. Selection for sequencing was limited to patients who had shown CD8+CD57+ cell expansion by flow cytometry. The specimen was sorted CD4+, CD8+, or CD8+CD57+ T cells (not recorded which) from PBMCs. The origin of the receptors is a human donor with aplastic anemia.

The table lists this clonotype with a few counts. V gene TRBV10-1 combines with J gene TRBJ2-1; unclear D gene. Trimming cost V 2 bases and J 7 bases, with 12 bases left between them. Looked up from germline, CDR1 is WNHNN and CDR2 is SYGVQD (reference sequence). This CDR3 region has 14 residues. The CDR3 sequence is CASSESLHWNEQFF. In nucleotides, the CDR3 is TGCGCCAGCAGTGAGAGTCTCCACTGGAATGAGCAGTTCTTC.

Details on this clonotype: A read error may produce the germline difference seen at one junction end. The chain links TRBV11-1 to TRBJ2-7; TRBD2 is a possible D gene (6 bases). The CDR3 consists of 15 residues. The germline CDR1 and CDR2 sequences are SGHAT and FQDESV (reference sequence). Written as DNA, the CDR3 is TGTGCCAGCAGCCTAGCCGGGACTTTCGCATACGAGCAGTACTTC. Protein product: CASSLAGTFAYEQYF.

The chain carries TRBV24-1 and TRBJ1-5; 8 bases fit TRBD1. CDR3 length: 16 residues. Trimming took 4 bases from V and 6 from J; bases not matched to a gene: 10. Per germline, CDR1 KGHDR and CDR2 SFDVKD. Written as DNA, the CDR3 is TGTGCCACCAGTGACACCGGGACAGGAGTTGCTCAGCCCCAGCATTTT. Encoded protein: CATSDTGTGVAQPQHF.

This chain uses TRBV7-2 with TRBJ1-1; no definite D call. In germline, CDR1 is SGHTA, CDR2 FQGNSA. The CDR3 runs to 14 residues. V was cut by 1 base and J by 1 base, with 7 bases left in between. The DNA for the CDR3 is TGTGCCAGCAGCTTAGTTCCAAGGAACACTGAAGCTTTCTTT. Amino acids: CASSLVPRNTEAFF.

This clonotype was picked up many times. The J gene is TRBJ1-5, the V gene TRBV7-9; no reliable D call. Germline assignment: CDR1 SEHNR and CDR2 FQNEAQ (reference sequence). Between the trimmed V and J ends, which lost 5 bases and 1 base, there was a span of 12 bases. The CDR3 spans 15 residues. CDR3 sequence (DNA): TGTGCCAGCAGCGAATTGACTGGGAGCAATCAGCCCCAGCATTTT. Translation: CASSELTGSNQPQHF.

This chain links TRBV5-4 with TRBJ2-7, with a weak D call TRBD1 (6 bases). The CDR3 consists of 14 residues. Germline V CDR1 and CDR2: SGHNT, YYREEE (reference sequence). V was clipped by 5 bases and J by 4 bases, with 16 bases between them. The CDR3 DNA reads TGTGCCAGCAGTGCAGGGGAATATGCGTACGAGCAGTACTTC. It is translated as CASSAGEYAYEQYF.

CDR3 nucleotide sequence: TGTGCCACCCGGGAGGGGGGGTCTGGGGCCAACGTCCTGACTTTC. As protein: CATREGGSGANVLTF. The V gene is TRBV19, the J gene TRBJ2-6; 8 bases align to TRBD2. This CDR3 has 15 residues. Germline trimming cut 10 bases from V and 1 base from J; bases unmatched to any gene: 6. The germline gives CDR1 LNHDA, CDR2 SQIVND (reference sequence). The whole variable domain, filled in from reference TRBV19 and TRBJ2-6, reads DGGITQSPKYLFRKEGQNVTLSCEQNLNHDAMYWYRQDPGQGLRLIYYSQIVNDFQKGDIAEGYSVSREKKESFPLTVTSAQKNPTAFYLCATREGGSGANVLTFGAGSRLTVL.

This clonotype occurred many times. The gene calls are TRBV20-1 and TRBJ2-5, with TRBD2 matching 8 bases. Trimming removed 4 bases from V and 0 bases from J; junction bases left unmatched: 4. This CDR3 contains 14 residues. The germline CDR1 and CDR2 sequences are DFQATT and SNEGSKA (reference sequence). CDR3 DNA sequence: TGCAGTGCTAAACTAGCGGTGTACCAAGAGACCCAGTACTTC. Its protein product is CSAKLAVYQETQYF.